A selection of T cell receptor beta chains follows, all from one sample in a study of T cell responses to AZD1222 COVID-19 vaccine. Produced via immunoSEQ multiplex PCR; TCRdb's table is partial and in-frame only. The sample contains some 53,000 clones, around 90% of which appear only once. Source: peripheral blood, taken 28 days after the second AZD1222 dose. Receptors were obtained from an adult who received the AZD1222 COVID-19 vaccine. The CDR3 runs from the conserved cysteine through the conserved F or W. A D gene is named only where the DNA matches it firmly. Size is omitted from some rows. Given values are once, few, many or a class for expanded clones.

v_gene,j_gene,abundance,d_gene,CDR3aa,CDR3nt
TRBV3-1/TRBV3-2,TRBJ2-7,NA,NA,CASSHFYEQYF,TGTGCCAGCAGCCACTTCTACGAGCAGTACTTC
TRBV21-1,TRBJ2-1,NA,NA,CARISGTSVNEQFF,TGTGCCAGGATTTCCGGGACTAGCGTAAATGAGCAGTTCTTC
TRBV6-5,TRBJ1-3,NA,NA,CASRTPQGNTIYF,TGTGCCAGCAGGACACCCCAGGGAAACACCATATATTTT
TRBV6-5,TRBJ2-7,NA,TRBD1,CASSYRDRGAYEQYF,TGTGCCAGCAGTTACAGGGACAGGGGAGCCTACGAGCAGTACTTC
TRBV18,TRBJ2-5,NA,TRBD2,CASSPRAGGWETQYF,TGTGCCAGCTCACCACGAGCGGGAGGTTGGGAGACCCAGTACTTC
TRBV12-2,TRBJ2-7,NA,NA,CASRWGGDEQYF,TGTGCAAGTCGCTGGGGCGGAGACGAGCAGTACTTC
TRBV3-1/TRBV3-2,TRBJ2-7,NA,TRBD2,CASSQDASGTYEQYF,TGTGCCAGCAGCCAAGATGCTAGCGGAACCTACGAGCAGTACTTC
TRBV21-1,TRBJ2-1,NA,NA,CARLTSGRANEQFF,TGTGCCAGGTTAACTAGCGGGAGGGCCAATGAGCAGTTCTTC
TRBV30,TRBJ1-1,NA,NA,CAWSVVGAWGTEAFF,TGTGCCTGGAGTGTCGTGGGAGCGTGGGGCACTGAAGCTTTCTTT
TRBV5-6,TRBJ1-2,NA,NA,CASSLEWGYGYTF,TGTGCCAGCAGCTTGGAGTGGGGGTATGGCTACACCTTC
TRBV7-6,TRBJ2-5,NA,NA,CASSPGLSGTQYF,TGTGCCAGCAGCCCGGGTCTTTCAGGGACCCAGTACTTC
TRBV3-1/TRBV3-2,TRBJ1-4,NA,NA,CASSLSLGQVEKLFF,TGTGCCAGCAGTCTATCATTGGGACAAGTAGAAAAACTGTTTTTT
TRBV19,TRBJ1-4,NA,NA,CASSTRTAATNEKLFF,TGTGCCAGTAGTACCCGGACAGCTGCAACTAATGAAAAACTGTTTTTT
TRBV30,TRBJ2-1,NA,TRBD1,CAWSRDRDEQFF,TGTGCCTGGAGTCGGGACAGGGATGAGCAGTTCTTC
TRBV14,TRBJ1-3,NA,NA,CASSQDLGRAGNTIYF,TGTGCCAGCAGCCAAGATCTCGGCAGGGCTGGAAACACCATATATTTT
TRBV7-2,TRBJ2-7,NA,TRBD2,CASSSGLAGRSYEQYF,TGTGCCAGCAGCTCCGGTCTAGCGGGACGATCCTACGAGCAGTACTTC
TRBV19,TRBJ1-4,NA,NA,CASSIGGPWRATNEKLFF,TGTGCCAGTAGTATAGGGGGCCCGTGGAGGGCGACTAATGAAAAACTGTTTTTT
TRBV30,TRBJ1-6,once,NA,CAWRTRGSPLHF,TGTGCCTGGCGGACCAGAGGTTCACCCCTCCACTTT
TRBV2,TRBJ2-1,NA,TRBD2,CASSEGTSGRGDEQFF,TGTGCCAGCAGTGAGGGGACTAGCGGGAGGGGGGATGAGCAGTTCTTC
TRBV7-3,TRBJ2-1,NA,NA,CASSLEGGVSYNEQFF,TGTGCCAGCAGCTTAGAAGGAGGGGTCTCCTACAATGAGCAGTTCTTC
TRBV6-1,TRBJ1-6,NA,NA,CASSEGGSIYNSPLHF,TGTGCCAGCAGTGAGGGGGGGTCCATTTATAATTCACCCCTCCACTTT
TRBV15,TRBJ1-4,NA,NA,CATSRDGRVKEKLFF,TGTGCCACCAGCAGAGATGGCAGGGTTAAAGAAAAACTGTTTTTT
TRBV29-1,TRBJ2-1,NA,NA,CSVRTTRSAYNEQFF,TGCAGCGTTCGAACGACTCGGTCAGCCTACAATGAGCAGTTCTTC
TRBV5-1,TRBJ1-1,NA,TRBD1,CASSLDRQGASSFF,TGCGCCAGCAGCTTGGATCGGCAGGGGGCTTCGTCTTTCTTT
TRBV7-8,TRBJ2-3,NA,NA,CASSLDPGRSDTQYF,TGTGCCAGCAGCTTAGATCCAGGGAGGTCAGATACGCAGTATTTT
TRBV24-1,TRBJ2-7,NA,NA,CATSDPPGYEQYF,TGTGCCACCAGTGACCCCCCTGGCTACGAGCAGTACTTC